This TCR beta chain appears in the sequencing data of a study of T cell responses to AZD1222 COVID-19 vaccine. The study's findings and limits: Every sample of the repertoires postdated the peak T cell response. Baseline seropositives among AZD1222 recipients totaled only six.

V lost 8 bases, J lost 2 bases, and 16 bases lay in between. CDR1 and CDR2 from the germline V gene are MDHEN and SYDVKM. This CDR3 has 15 residues. With regard to this clone: Its antigen is not known.

Generated by immunoSEQ multiplex PCR, the TCRdb table keeps only in-frame clones and is missing some. The sample has 160,000 or so clones, 87% seen once. The chain joins TRBV28 to TRBJ2-1, with D perhaps being TRBD1 or TRBD2 (6 bases each). The material was peripheral blood, obtained 28 days after the second AZD1222 dose. The receptor's source is an adult who received the AZD1222 COVID-19 vaccine. The CDR3 region is CASLEGGSAYNEQFF. The CDR3 DNA reads as TGTGCCAGCCTCGAGGGGGGATCGGCCTACAATGAGCAGTTCTTC.